This paragraph reports one T cell receptor (beta chain). No antigen is known for it. A second PCR of roughly 7 to 11 cycles used a sample-barcoded 5' primer and a J-beta primer mix. MiXCR, run by TCRdb on the 5' RACE reads, gives a single entry per CDR3 protein. This sample has 1.5 million to 2 million distinct CDR3 sequences, with around 36% found just once. The sample belongs to a study of blood T cells in healthy people across ages. Findings and limits, study-wide: Considered underestimates were the diversity estimates obtained from one million T cells. Not knowing donor CMV status may have confounded expanded clonotype changes.

Per the germline V gene, CDR1 is MNHEY and CDR2 is SVGEGT. This CDR3 has 15 residues. V lost 6 bases and J lost 2, with 17 bases in between. Sequenced input: blood. The chain recombines TRBV6-2 or TRBV6-3 with TRBJ2-7; D possibly matches TRBD1 or TRBD2 (5 bases each). The clonotype originates from a woman in her twenties or thirties in good health. Here the CDR3 reads CASRKTAGTTYEQYF. CDR3 DNA: TGTGCCAGCAGGAAGACTGCCGGGACGACCTACGAGCAGTACTTC.